Shown below are 27 T cell receptor beta chains from a single sample sequenced in a study of cytomegalovirus exposure and HLA in healthy donors. PCR primers comprised 60 Vbeta and 13 Jbeta primers. Profiled with immunoSEQ multiplex PCR; TCRdb holds only in-frame clones, not every one. The sample lists more than 95,000 clones, around 78% seen once, with about 5.3% in the top ten. Sequences were obtained from PBMCs. The source of these receptors is a male donor in good health and CMV-seronegative.

V usage is TRBV28 and J usage is TRBJ2-7, with 13 bases aligning to TRBD2. V trimming: 8 bases; J trimming: 2 bases; junction bases outside the gene matches: 3. Germline V gene sequence: CDR1 MDHEN, CDR2 SYDVKM. CDR3 length: 14 amino acids. CDR3 region: CASGTSGKPYEQYF. For the CDR3, the DNA is TGTGCCAGCGGGACTAGCGGGAAACCCTACGAGCAGTACTTC.

The rearrangement uses TRBV30 and TRBJ2-5, with 14 bases lining up with TRBD2. The J segment lost 4 bases and the V segment lost 5 bases, leaving 6 bases of the junction unmatched. Germline CDR1 and CDR2: GTSNPN and SVGIG (reference sequence). This CDR3 spans 15 amino acids. In DNA form, the CDR3 reads TGTGCCTGGGTCCCGGGACTAGCGGGAGTAGAGACCCAGTACTTC. This sequence encodes CAWVPGLAGVETQYF.

This rearrangement joins TRBV2 to TRBJ2-7, with TRBD1 matching 7 bases. The junction had 17 bases not matched to a gene; V was cut back by 6 bases and J by 3 bases. CDR3 length equals 17 residues. Germline-derived CDR1 and CDR2 are SNHLY and FYNNEI. CDR3 nucleotides: TGTGCCAGCAGCGACAGGGACCCCCTAGTCAGCCGCTACGAGCAGTACTTC. Protein product: CASSDRDPLVSRYEQYF.

The chain combines TRBV7-2 with TRBJ2-5, with D perhaps TRBD2 (6 bases). CDR1 and CDR2 (germline): SGHTA, FQGNSA. The CDR3 is 13 residues long. Trimming pared 3 bases from V and 2 bases from J, leaving 7 bases between. This CDR3 reads CASSFSGQETQYF. In DNA, the CDR3 is TGTGCCAGCAGCTTTAGCGGACAAGAGACCCAGTACTTC.

The chain couples TRBV5-1 to TRBJ1-3; D call uncertain. This CDR3 region has 15 residues. The V end lost 4 bases, the J end lost 0 bases, and 11 bases lay between the germline ends. Germline assignment: CDR1 SGHRS and CDR2 YFSETQ. The DNA for the CDR3 is TGCGCCAGCAGCCCCGGCGGGAACTCTGGAAACACCATATATTTT. Amino acids: CASSPGGNSGNTIYF.

The chain combines TRBV6-1 with TRBJ2-6; TRBD1 is a possible D gene (6 bases). This CDR3 is built from 15 residues. Germline V gene lookup returns CDR1 MNHNS and CDR2 SASEGT. V lost 6 bases and J lost 2, with 11 bases in between. This CDR3 is CASSPYRAGANVLTF. Written as DNA, the CDR3 is TGTGCCAGCAGCCCTTACAGGGCTGGGGCCAACGTCCTGACTTTC.

The chain uses TRBV2 and TRBJ2-2, with 10 bases matching TRBD2. CDR3 length: 17 residues. The V gene end was trimmed by 7 bases and the J gene end by 8 bases; junction bases not matched to a gene: 16. Germline assignment: CDR1 SNHLY and CDR2 FYNNEI. CDR3 residues: CASTRRASGRISGELFF. Written as DNA, the CDR3 is TGTGCCAGCACCCGAAGGGCTAGCGGGAGAATTTCGGGGGAGCTGTTTTTT.

The genes are TRBV28 and TRBJ2-7; D remains unclear. The length of the CDR3 is 14 residues. Germline V CDR1 and CDR2: MDHEN, SYDVKM. Trimming left V 2 bases short and J 2 bases short, with 10 bases between. CDR3 sequence reads: CASSLRRIPYEQYF. The CDR3 DNA sequence: TGTGCCAGCAGTTTAAGGCGGATACCCTACGAGCAGTACTTC.

The chain is built from TRBV28 and TRBJ2-1, with 8 nucleotides matching TRBD2. Trimming removed 3 bases from V and 5 bases from J; junction bases left unmatched: 6. The CDR3 sequence is 15 residues long. Germline CDR1 MDHEN, CDR2 SYDVKM. This CDR3 is CASSLGPSGHNEQFF. DNA of the CDR3: TGTGCCAGCAGTTTGGGGCCTAGCGGGCACAATGAGCAGTTCTTC.

V usage is TRBV27 and J usage is TRBJ1-6; no definite D call. The V end lost 5 bases, the J end lost 6 bases, and 17 bases lay between the germline ends. CDR3 length: 16 amino acids. Germline V lookup: CDR1 MNHEY, CDR2 SMNVEV (reference sequence). CDR3 coding DNA: TGTGCCAGCAGTCCCAACGGACTATCCCCTAATTCACCCCTCCACTTT. Protein product: CASSPNGLSPNSPLHF.

The chain couples TRBV9 to TRBJ2-1, with 11 bases aligning to TRBD2. The length of the CDR3 is 15 residues. From germline, CDR1 is SGDLS and CDR2 YYNGEE. Trimming removed 0 bases from V and 7 bases from J; junction bases left unmatched: 3. As DNA, the CDR3 is TGTGCCAGCAGCGTAGGTAGCGGGAGGGGGAATGAGCAGTTCTTC. Protein product: CASSVGSGRGNEQFF.

The rearrangement joins TRBV11-2 to TRBJ1-1; maybe TRBD1 (6 bases). This CDR3 spans 17 amino acids. Germline assignment: CDR1 SGHAT and CDR2 FQNNGV. V was cut by 3 bases and J by 0 bases, with 17 bases left in between. This chain's CDR3 is CASSFKGGGMMNTEAFF. The CDR3 bases are TGTGCCAGCAGCTTCAAGGGGGGGGGCATGATGAACACTGAAGCTTTCTTT.

The rearrangement links TRBV7-8 to TRBJ1-1, with D maybe TRBD1 (6 bases). The V end was cut by 1 base, the J end by 4 bases, with 16 bases between. This CDR3 is built from 16 residues. Germline values: CDR1 SGHVS, CDR2 FQNEAQ. CDR3 bases: TGTGCCAGCAGCTTAGAAAGGGGGGGGTTGGGCACTGAAGCTTTCTTT. Translating it yields CASSLERGGLGTEAFF.

This clone was observed once. This sequence joins TRBV2 and TRBJ1-4; D uncertain. The ends were cut back, 6 bases at V and 4 bases at J, with 3 bases in the middle. Germline CDR1 is SNHLY and CDR2 is FYNNEI. This CDR3 spans 11 amino acids. For the CDR3, the DNA is TGTGCCAGCAGGTATAATGAAAAACTGTTTTTT. Translating it yields CASRYNEKLFF. The full variable domain, with the rest looked up from reference TRBV2 and TRBJ1-4, is EPEVTQTPSHQVTQMGQEVILRCVPISNHLYFYWYRQILGQKVEFLVSFYNNEISEKSEIFDDQFSVERPDGSNFTLKIRSTKLEDSAMYFCASRYNEKLFFGSGTQLSVL.

The chain joins TRBV5-1 to TRBJ2-5, with D unclear. CDR3 size: 15 residues. Per germline, CDR1 SGHRS and CDR2 YFSETQ. Trimming pared 1 base from V and 2 bases from J, leaving 12 bases between. The CDR3 protein is CASSLIPGRQETQYF. In nucleotides, the CDR3 is TGCGCCAGCAGCTTGATACCAGGTCGACAAGAGACCCAGTACTTC.

The chain links TRBV2 to TRBJ1-2; 9 bases align to TRBD1. With 2 bases clipped from V and 4 bases from J, the junction kept 5 bases outside the gene matches. Germline V gives CDR1 SNHLY, CDR2 FYNNEI. There are 15 residues in the CDR3. The CDR3 sequence is CASSERDRALYGYTF. As DNA, the CDR3 is TGTGCCAGCAGTGAAAGGGACAGGGCCCTCTATGGCTACACCTTC.

This chain joins TRBV5-1 and TRBJ2-1, with TRBD2 identical over 7 bases. Germline-derived CDR1 and CDR2 are SGHRS and YFSETQ. Germline trimming cut 7 bases from V and 6 bases from J; bases unmatched to any gene: 16. This CDR3 is built from 16 residues. CDR3 in amino acids: CASRLAAGVGINEQFF. The CDR3 coding sequence is TGCGCCAGCCGTCTTGCGGCGGGAGTGGGGATCAATGAGCAGTTCTTC.

The chain carries TRBV7-3 and TRBJ1-2; D gene uncertain. CDR1 SGHTA and CDR2 FQGTGA come from the germline V gene. Trimming pared 6 bases from V and 5 bases from J, leaving 13 bases between. This CDR3 comprises 13 residues. The CDR3 region has the DNA TGTGCCAGCAGTGCCTCACCGGGGTATGGCTACACCTTC. Its protein is CASSASPGYGYTF. Full variable domain (rest looked up from reference TRBV7-3 and TRBJ1-2): GAGVSQTPSNKVTEKGKYVELRCDPISGHTALYWYRQSLGQGPEFLIYFQGTGAADDSGLPNDRFFAVRPEGSVSTLKIQRTERGDSAVYLCASSASPGYGYTFGSGTRLTVV.

The V call is TRBV7-8, the J call TRBJ1-6, with 8 bases fitting TRBD1. The CDR3 totals 14 residues. After removal of 5 bases from V and 9 bases from J, the junction contained 6 bases not matched to a gene. Germline lookup yields CDR1 SGHVS and CDR2 FQNEAQ. This chain's CDR3 is CASSPDREASPLHF. The CDR3 DNA reads TGTGCCAGCAGCCCGGACAGGGAGGCTTCACCCCTCCACTTT.

The chain joins TRBV5-1 to TRBJ2-5; the D is unclear. The DNA end is more similar to TRBJ2-7, so the J call may be wrong. The CDR3 contains 12 residues. CDR1 SGHRS and CDR2 YFSETQ come from the germline V gene. The DNA for the CDR3 is TGCGCCAGCAGATCTGATAGCTACGAGCAGTACTTC. It codes for CASRSDSYEQYF.

This clone was picked up one time. Here the CDR3 reads CASSLDGREGYNEQFF. The CDR3 DNA reads as TGTGCCAGCAGCTTAGACGGGCGGGAGGGCTACAATGAGCAGTTCTTC. The V gene is TRBV7-9, the J gene TRBJ2-1; 9 bases are a match to TRBD2. CDR3 size: 16 residues. CDR1 and CDR2 from the germline V gene are SEHNR and FQNEAQ (reference sequence). V lost 1 base, J lost 3 bases, and 4 bases stayed unmatched.

The chain joins TRBV4-1 to TRBJ2-5, with TRBD1 matching over 8 bases. The V gene end was trimmed by 0 bases and the J gene end by 5 bases; junction bases not matched to a gene: 5. Germline values: CDR1 MGHRA, CDR2 YSYEKL. There are 15 residues in the CDR3. The CDR3 region is CASSQEDRAGETQYF. CDR3 bases: TGCGCCAGCAGCCAAGAGGACAGGGCCGGGGAGACCCAGTACTTC.

The sample holds one count of this clone. V and J are TRBV18 and TRBJ2-3; D possibly corresponds to TRBD2 (6 bases). V was shortened by 2 bases and J by 4 bases, with 16 bases between the two germline ends. The CDR3 loop spans 16 amino acids. Per germline, CDR1 KGHSH and CDR2 LQKENI. As DNA, the CDR3 is TGTGCCAGCTCACCAGTTGCGGGGCCTGGTGCAGATACGCAGTATTTT. Its protein product is CASSPVAGPGADTQYF.

In DNA form, the CDR3 reads TGCGCCAGCAGCCAACTACTAGCGGGAGGCTCCTACGAGCAGTACTTC. Amino acid sequence: CASSQLLAGGSYEQYF. This chain links TRBV4-3 with TRBJ2-5; TRBD2 matches at 12 bases. The end of the DNA is better explained by TRBJ2-7, so the J call may be wrong. Germline values: CDR1 LGHNA, CDR2 YSLEER. The CDR3 contains 16 residues.

This clone occurred a few times. This chain links TRBV7-9 with TRBJ1-4; D uncertain. V gave up 1 base and J gave up 8 bases, with 5 bases separating them. The germline V gene has CDR1 SEHNR and CDR2 FQNEAQ (reference sequence). This CDR3 contains 12 residues. The CDR3 here is CASSLGEEKLFF. CDR3 nucleotides: TGTGCCAGCAGCTTAGGCGAAGAAAAACTGTTTTTT.

The count of this clone is one. As DNA, the CDR3 is TGTGCCAGCAGCCTGAGCGGGAAGGATGAGCAGTTCTTC. Encoded protein: CASSLSGKDEQFF. The chain links TRBV5-6 to TRBJ2-1; 7 nucleotides match TRBD2. Germline V gene lookup returns CDR1 SGHDT and CDR2 YYEEEE. This CDR3 is 13 amino acids long. The V segment lost 4 bases and the J segment 8 bases; nucleotides outside the gene matches: 6.

The gene calls are TRBV30 and TRBJ1-5; D remains unclear. Germline CDR1 reads GTSNPN; CDR2 reads SVGIG (reference sequence). The length of the CDR3 is 13 residues. The V end lost 0 bases, the J end lost 4 bases, and 7 bases lay between the germline ends. The CDR3 loop is CAWSVSGNQPQHF. The CDR3 DNA reads as TGTGCCTGGAGTGTGTCGGGGAATCAGCCCCAGCATTTT.